The entry below gives a single T cell receptor (beta chain) sequence along with its context. The authors' processing: Counts of nucleated cells, estimated from reference gene primer amplification, were obtained. Assay used: immunoSEQ multiplex PCR; TCRdb lists only in-frame clones, some missing. That table is the source of V, J and clone size, and D and trimming were worked out from the DNA. The table records about 300,000 clones, roughly nine tenths of them present only once. The data stem from a study of blood T cell repertoires in COVID-19. The overall study: COVID-19 samples, acute and convalescent, were from the United States, Italy and Spain. T cells, B-cell-depleted T cells, or PBMCs supplied cDNA or gDNA.

The source material was peripheral blood. This sequence originates from a woman aged 25 to 39 with COVID-19, enrolled during active disease.

In nucleotides, the CDR3 is TGTGCCAGCAGCTTAGTACTAGCGGGAGCTGAGCAGTTCTTC. Amino acids: CASSLVLAGAEQFF. The genes are TRBV7-9 and TRBJ2-1; 11 bases are a match to TRBD2. In germline, CDR1 is SEHNR, CDR2 FQNEAQ (reference sequence). The CDR3 length is 14 residues. Trimming cost V 1 base and J 9 bases; bases outside gene matches: 2.